This T cell receptor (beta chain) was sequenced in a study of radiotherapy plus CTLA-4 blockade in lung cancer. TCRdb keeps only in-frame clones here, not all; method: immunoSEQ multiplex PCR. The table shows tens of thousands of clones, with 70% to 80% occurring only once. Unmatched junction bases numbered 3, after V lost 0 bases and J lost 4 bases. CDR1 and CDR2 (germline): SGHTA, FQGNSA. This CDR3 region has 15 residues. Comments on this clone: Antigen: not known.

With ipilimumab providing CTLA-4 blockade, focal radiation was administered to patients who had chemo-refractory metastatic non-small-cell lung cancer. The study, taken as a whole, reports: In blood, early T cell clone dynamics reportedly predicted response best, together with interferon-beta. Radiotherapy with ipilimumab was followed by blood expansion of tumor-derived clones.

This material consisted of peripheral blood, taken from a patient treated with radiotherapy plus ipilimumab. This TCR came from a human donor with non-small cell lung cancer who had stable disease on radiotherapy plus ipilimumab. The gene calls are TRBV7-2 and TRBJ1-3, with 7 nucleotides matching TRBD1. This CDR3 reads CASSLALTGGNTIYF. Written as DNA, the CDR3 is TGTGCCAGCAGCTTAGCCTTGACAGGGGGAAACACCATATATTTT.